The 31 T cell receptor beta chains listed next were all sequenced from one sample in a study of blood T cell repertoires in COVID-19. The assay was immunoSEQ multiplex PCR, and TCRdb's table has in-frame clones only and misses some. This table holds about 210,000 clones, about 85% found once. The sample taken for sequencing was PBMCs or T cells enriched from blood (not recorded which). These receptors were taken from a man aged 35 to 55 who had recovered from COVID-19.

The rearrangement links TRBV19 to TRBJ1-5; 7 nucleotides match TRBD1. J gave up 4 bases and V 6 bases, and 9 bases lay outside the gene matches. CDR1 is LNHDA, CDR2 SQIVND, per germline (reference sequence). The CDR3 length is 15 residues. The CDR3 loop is CASREIHRGNQPQHF. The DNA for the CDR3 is TGTGCCAGTAGGGAGATTCACAGGGGAAATCAGCCCCAGCATTTT.

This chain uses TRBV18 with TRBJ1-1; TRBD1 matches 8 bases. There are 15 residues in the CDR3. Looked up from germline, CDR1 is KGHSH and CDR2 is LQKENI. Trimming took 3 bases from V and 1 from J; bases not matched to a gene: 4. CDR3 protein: CASSPRTGTNTEAFF. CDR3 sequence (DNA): TGTGCCAGCTCACCCCGGACAGGGACGAACACTGAAGCTTTCTTT.

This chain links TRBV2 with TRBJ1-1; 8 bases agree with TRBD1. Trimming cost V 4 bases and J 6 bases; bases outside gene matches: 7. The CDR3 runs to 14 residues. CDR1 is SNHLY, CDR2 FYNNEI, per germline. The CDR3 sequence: CASSGMDRESEAFF. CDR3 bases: TGTGCCAGCAGTGGGATGGACAGGGAGTCTGAAGCTTTCTTT.

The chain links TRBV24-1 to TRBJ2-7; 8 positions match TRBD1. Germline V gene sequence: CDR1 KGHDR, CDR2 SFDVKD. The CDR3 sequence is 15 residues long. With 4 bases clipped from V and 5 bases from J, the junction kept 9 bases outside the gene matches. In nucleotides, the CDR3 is TGTGCCACCAGTGACACCGGACAGGGAGACGACGAGCAGTACTTC. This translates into CATSDTGQGDDEQYF.

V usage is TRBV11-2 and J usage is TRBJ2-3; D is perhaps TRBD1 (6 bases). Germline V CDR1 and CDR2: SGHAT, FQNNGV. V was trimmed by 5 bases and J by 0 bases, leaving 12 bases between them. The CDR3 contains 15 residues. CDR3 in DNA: TGTGCCAGCAGCCCACAGGGATCTAGCACAGATACGCAGTATTTT. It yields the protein CASSPQGSSTDTQYF. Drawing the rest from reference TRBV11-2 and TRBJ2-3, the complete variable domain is EAGVAQSPRYKIIEKRQSVAFWCNPISGHATLYWYQQILGQGPKLLIQFQNNGVVDDSQLPKDRFSAERLKGVDSTLKIQPAKLEDSAVYLCASSPQGSSTDTQYFGPGTRLTVL.

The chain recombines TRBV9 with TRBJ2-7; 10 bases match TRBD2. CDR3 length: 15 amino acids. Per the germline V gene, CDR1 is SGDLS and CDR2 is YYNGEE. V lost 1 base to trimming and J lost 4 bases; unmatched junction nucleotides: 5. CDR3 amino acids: CASSVSSGSRYEQYF. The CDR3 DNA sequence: TGTGCCAGCAGCGTATCTAGCGGGAGTAGGTACGAGCAGTACTTC.

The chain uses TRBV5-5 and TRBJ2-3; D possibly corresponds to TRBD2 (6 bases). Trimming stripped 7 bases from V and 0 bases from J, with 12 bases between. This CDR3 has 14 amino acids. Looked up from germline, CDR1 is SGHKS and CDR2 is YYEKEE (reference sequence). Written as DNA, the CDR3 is TGTGCCAGCCGGCCTAGCGTCAGCACAGATACGCAGTATTTT. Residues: CASRPSVSTDTQYF.

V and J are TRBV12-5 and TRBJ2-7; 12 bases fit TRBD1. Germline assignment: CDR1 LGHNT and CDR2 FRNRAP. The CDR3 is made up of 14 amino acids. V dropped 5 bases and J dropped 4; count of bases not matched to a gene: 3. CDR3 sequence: CASGMGQGAYEQYF. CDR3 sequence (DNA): TGTGCTAGTGGTATGGGACAGGGGGCTTACGAGCAGTACTTC.

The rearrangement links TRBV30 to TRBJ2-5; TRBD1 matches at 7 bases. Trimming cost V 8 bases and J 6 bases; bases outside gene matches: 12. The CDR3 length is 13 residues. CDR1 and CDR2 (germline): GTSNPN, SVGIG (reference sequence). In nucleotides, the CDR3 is TGTGCCGTGGAAGGGGGCGATTCGAAGACCCAGTACTTC. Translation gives CAVEGGDSKTQYF.

In nucleotides, the CDR3 is TGTGCCAGCACCTCGAGGGAAGATACGCAGTATTTT. Translation gives CASTSREDTQYF. J is TRBJ2-3 and V is TRBV7-9; perhaps TRBD2 as D (5 bases). Germline V gene data show CDR1 as SEHNR and CDR2 as FQNEAQ (reference sequence). V dropped 7 bases and J dropped 5 bases, with 10 bases sitting between them. The CDR3 totals 12 residues.

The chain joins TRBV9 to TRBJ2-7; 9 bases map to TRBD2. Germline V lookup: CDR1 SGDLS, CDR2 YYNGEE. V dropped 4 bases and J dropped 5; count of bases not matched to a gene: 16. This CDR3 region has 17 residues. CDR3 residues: CASSWEPSGVGLHEQYF. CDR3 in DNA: TGTGCCAGCAGCTGGGAACCTAGCGGGGTGGGTCTCCACGAGCAGTACTTC.

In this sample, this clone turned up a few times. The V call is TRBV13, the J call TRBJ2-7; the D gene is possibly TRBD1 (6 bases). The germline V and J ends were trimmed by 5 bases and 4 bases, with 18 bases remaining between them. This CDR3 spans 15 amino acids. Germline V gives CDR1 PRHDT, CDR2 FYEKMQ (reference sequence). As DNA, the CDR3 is TGTGCCAGCAGCGTAAGACAGGTCTCCAGGTACGAGCAGTACTTC. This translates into CASSVRQVSRYEQYF. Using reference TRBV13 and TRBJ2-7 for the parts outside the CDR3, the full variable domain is AAGVIQSPRHLIKEKRETATLKCYPIPRHDTVYWYQQGPGQDPQFLISFYEKMQSDKGSIPDRFSAQQFSDYHSELNMSSLELGDSALYFCASSVRQVSRYEQYFGPGTRLTVT.

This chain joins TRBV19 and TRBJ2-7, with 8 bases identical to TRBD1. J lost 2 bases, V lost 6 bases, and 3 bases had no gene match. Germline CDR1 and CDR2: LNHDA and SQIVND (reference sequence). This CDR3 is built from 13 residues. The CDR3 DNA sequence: TGTGCCAGTAGAGACAGGGGAACCTACGAGCAGTACTTC. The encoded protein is CASRDRGTYEQYF.

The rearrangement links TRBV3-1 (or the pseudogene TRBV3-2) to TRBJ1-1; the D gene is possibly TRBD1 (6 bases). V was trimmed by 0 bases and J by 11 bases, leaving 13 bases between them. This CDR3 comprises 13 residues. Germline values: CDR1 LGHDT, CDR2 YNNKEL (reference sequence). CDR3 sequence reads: CASSQEAGQGAFF. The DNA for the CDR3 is TGTGCCAGCAGCCAAGAGGCAGGGCAGGGGGCTTTCTTT.

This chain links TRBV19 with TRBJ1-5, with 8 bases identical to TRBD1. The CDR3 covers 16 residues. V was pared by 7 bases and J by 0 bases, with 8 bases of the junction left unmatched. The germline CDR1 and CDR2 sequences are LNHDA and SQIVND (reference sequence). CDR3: CASTSAGGPSNQPQHF. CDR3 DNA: TGTGCCAGTACTTCCGCAGGGGGCCCTAGCAATCAGCCCCAGCATTTT.

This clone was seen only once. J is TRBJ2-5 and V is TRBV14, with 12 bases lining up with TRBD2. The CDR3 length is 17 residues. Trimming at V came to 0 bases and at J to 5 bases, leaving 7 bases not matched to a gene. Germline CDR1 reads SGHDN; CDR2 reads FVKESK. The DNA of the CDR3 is TGTGCCAGCAGCCAAGACCCTAGCGGGAGGGCCGAGGAGACCCAGTACTTC. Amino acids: CASSQDPSGRAEETQYF.

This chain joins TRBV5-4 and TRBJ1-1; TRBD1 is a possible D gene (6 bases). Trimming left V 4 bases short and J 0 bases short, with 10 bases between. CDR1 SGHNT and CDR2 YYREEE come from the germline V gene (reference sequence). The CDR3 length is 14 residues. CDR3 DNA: TGTGCCAGCAGCAGAGGACAGATGAACACTGAAGCTTTCTTT. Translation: CASSRGQMNTEAFF.

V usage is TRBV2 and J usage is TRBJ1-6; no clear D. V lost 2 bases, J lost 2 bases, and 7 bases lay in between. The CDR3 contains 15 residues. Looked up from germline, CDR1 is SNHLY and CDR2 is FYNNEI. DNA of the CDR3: TGTGCCAGCAGTGAAACTTCAACCTATAATTCACCCCTCCACTTT. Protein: CASSETSTYNSPLHF.

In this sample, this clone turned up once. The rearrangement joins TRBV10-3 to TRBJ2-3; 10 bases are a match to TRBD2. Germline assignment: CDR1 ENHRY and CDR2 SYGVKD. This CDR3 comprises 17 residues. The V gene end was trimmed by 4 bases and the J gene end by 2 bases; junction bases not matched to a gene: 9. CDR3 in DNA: TGTGCCATCAGTGGTAAAGCACTAGCGGGGTACACAGATACGCAGTATTTT. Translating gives CAISGKALAGYTDTQYF.

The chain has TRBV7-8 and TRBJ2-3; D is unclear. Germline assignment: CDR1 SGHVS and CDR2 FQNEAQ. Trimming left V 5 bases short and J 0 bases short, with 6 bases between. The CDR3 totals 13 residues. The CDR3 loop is CASSRTSTDTQYF. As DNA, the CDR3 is TGTGCCAGCAGCCGAACTAGCACAGATACGCAGTATTTT.

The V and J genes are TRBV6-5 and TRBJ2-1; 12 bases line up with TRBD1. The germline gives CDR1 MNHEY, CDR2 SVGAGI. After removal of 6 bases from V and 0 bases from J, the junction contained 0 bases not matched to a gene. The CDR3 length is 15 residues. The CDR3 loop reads CASRGQGASYNEQFF. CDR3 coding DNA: TGTGCCAGCAGGGGACAGGGGGCCTCCTACAATGAGCAGTTCTTC.

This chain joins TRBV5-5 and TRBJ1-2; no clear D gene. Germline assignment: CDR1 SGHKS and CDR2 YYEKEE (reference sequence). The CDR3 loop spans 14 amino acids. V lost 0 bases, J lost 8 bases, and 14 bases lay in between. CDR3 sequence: CASSLVAQAGGYTF. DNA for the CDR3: TGTGCCAGCAGCTTGGTCGCTCAGGCAGGAGGCTACACCTTC.

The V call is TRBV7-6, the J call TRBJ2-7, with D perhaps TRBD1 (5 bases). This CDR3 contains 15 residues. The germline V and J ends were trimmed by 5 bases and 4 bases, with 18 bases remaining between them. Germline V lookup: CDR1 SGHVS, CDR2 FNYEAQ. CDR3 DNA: TGTGCCAGCAGCCGGACAACCACAGGTCCTTACGAGCAGTACTTC. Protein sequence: CASSRTTTGPYEQYF.

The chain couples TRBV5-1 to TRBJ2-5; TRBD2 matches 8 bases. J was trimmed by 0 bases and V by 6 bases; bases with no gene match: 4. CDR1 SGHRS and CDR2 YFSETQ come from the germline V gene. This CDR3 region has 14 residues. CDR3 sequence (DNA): TGCGCCAGCACATCTAGCGGGTACCAAGAGACCCAGTACTTC. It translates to CASTSSGYQETQYF.

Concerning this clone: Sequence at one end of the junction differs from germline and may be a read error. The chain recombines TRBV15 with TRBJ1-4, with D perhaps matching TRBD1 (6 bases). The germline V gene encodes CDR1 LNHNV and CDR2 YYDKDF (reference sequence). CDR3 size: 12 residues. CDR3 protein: CATSRPGGPQIF. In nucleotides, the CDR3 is TGTGCCACCAGCAGACCGGGGGGGCCCCAAATTTTT.

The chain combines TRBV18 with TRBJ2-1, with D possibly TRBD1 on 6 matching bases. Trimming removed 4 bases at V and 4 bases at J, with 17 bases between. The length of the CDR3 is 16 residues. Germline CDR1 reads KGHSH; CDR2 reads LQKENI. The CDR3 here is CASSRELDRYYNEQFF. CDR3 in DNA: TGTGCCAGCTCACGAGAACTGGACAGATATTACAATGAGCAGTTCTTC.

CDR3 protein: CASSEVGRTYEQYF. The CDR3 DNA sequence: TGTGCCAGCAGTGAAGTGGGGCGGACCTACGAGCAGTACTTC. The chain is built from TRBV2 and TRBJ2-7; tentatively, D is TRBD1 (5 bases). Germline CDR1 SNHLY, CDR2 FYNNEI. The V end lost 1 base, the J end lost 2 bases, and 9 bases lay between the germline ends. The CDR3 sequence is 14 residues long.

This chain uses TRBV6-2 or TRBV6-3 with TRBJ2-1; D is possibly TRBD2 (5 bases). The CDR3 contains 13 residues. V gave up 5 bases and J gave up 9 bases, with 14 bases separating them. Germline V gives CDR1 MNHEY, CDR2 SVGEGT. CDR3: CASSLAVGGEQFF. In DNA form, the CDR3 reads TGTGCCAGCAGTCTAGCAGTCGGCGGTGAGCAGTTCTTC.

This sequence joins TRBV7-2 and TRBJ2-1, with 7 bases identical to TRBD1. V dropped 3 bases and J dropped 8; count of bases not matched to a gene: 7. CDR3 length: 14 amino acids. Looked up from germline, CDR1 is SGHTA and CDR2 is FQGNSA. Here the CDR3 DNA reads TGTGCCAGCAGCTTTAACAGGGGATACGATGAGCAGTTCTTC. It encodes CASSFNRGYDEQFF.

CDR3 sequence reads: CASSFGVAGPNEQFF. Here the CDR3 DNA reads TGTGCCAGCAGTTTTGGGGTCGCGGGACCCAATGAGCAGTTCTTC. V gene TRBV27 combines with J gene TRBJ2-1; TRBD2 is a possible D gene (6 bases). The CDR3 is 15 amino acids. Germline V CDR1 and CDR2: MNHEY, SMNVEV (reference sequence). The V end was cut by 3 bases, the J end by 6 bases, with 15 bases between.

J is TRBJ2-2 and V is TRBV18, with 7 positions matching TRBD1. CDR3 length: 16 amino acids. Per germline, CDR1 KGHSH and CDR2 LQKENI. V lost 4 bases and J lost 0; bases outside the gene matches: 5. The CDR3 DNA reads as TGTGCCAGCTCACGCACGGGGACAGCGAACACCGGGGAGCTGTTTTTT. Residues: CASSRTGTANTGELFF. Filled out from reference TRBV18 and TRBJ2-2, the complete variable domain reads NAGVMQNPRHLVRRRGQEARLRCSPMKGHSHVYWYRQLPEEGLKFMVYLQKENIIDESGMPKERFSAEFPKEGPSILRIQQVVRGDSAAYFCASSRTGTANTGELFFGEGSRLTVL.